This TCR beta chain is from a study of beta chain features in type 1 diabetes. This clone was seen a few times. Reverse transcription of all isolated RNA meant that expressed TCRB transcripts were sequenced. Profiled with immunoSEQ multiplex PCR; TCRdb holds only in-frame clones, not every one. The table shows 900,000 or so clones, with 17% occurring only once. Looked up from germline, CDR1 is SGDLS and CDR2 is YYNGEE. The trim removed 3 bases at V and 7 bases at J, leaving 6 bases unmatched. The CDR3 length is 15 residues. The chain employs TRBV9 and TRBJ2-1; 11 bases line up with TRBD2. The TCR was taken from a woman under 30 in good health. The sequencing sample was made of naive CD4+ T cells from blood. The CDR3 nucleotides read TGTGCCAGCAGCGCACTAGCGGGAGTCGGAAATGAGCAGTTCTTC. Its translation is CASSALAGVGNEQFF.